In this sample, the clone carrying this TCR beta chain turned up once. This entry belongs to a study of response to subunit inactivated influenza vaccine. Each CDR3 protein gets one entry after TCRdb re-called the RT-PCR reads with MiXCR. The table records fewer than 250,000 distinct CDR3 sequences, over 13% of them present only once. The CDR3 length is 16 residues. Trimming stripped 5 bases from V and 6 bases from J, with 20 bases between. This chain connects TRBV12-3 or TRBV12-4 to TRBJ2-1; the D gene is possibly TRBD2 (6 bases). The sample consisted of CD8+ T cells sorted from PBMCs, taken roughly 5 days after vaccination. The TCR originated in a man aged 45-60 years who received an inactivated influenza vaccine. In DNA form, the CDR3 reads TGTGCCAGCAGTACCTCTAGCGCACCTCCTCCCAATGAGCAGTTCTTC. Protein product: CASSTSSAPPPNEQFF.